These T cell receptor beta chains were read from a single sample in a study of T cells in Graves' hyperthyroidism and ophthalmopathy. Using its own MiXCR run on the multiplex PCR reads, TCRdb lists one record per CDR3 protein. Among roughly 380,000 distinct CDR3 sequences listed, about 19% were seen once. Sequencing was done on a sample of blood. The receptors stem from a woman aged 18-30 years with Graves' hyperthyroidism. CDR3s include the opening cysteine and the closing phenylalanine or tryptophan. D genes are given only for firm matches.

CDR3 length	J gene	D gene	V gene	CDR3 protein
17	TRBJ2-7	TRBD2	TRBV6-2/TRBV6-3	CASSSGLAGGISYEQYF
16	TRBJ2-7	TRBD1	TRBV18	CASSPPRGQGPYEQYF
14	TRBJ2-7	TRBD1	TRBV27	CASSLRQGFSEQYF
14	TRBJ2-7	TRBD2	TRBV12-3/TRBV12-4	CASRLLAGDYEQYF
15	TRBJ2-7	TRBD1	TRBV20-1	CSARELRGQGREQYF
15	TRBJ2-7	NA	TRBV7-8	CASSRRRDGTYEQYF
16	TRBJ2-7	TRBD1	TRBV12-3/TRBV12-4	CASRGAGRGISYEQYF
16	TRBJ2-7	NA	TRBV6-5	CASSSPSTRTNYEQYF
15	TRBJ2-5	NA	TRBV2	CASSAARTEQETQYF
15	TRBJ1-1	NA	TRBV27	CASSSPGGANTEAFF
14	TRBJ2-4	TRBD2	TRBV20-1	CSASGGASKNIKYF
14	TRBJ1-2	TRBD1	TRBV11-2	CASSLLPQGGGYTF
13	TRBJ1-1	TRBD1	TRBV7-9	CASSIMTRGEAFF
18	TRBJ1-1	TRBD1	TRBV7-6	CASSLAVKDRRENTEAFF
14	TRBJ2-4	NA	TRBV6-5	CASSSGLAKNIQYF
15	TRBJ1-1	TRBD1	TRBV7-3	CASSLTGTGPTEAFF
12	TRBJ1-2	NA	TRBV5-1	CASSHDARGYTF
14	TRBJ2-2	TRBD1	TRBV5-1	CASSVTGETGELFF
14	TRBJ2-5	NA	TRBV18	CASSPGGVGETQYF
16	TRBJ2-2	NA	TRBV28	CASSFGVEWNTGELFF
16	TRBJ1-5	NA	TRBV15	CATSGLWNEGNQPQHF
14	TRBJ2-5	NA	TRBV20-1	CSARDFDTQETQYF
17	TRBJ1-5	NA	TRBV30	CAWSVRVGLRSNQPQHF
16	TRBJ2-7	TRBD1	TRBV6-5	CASSYSRDRGLSEQYF
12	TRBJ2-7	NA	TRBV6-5	CASSLVAYEQYF
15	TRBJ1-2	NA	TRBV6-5	CASSYGKQGGGGYTF
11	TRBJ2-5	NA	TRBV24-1	CATSDGKTQYF
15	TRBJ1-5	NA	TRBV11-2	CASSLGRGSHQPQHF
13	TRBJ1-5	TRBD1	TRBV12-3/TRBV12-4	CASRDRENQPQHF